The source of this T cell receptor (beta chain) is a study of T cell responses to AZD1222 COVID-19 vaccine (dated by TCRdb to about 2021). Regarding the complete study: AZD1222 recipients with second doses at about 4 weeks or about 12 weeks were pooled, because spike-specific TCR depth and breadth did not differ between schedules. TCR sequencing covered about 230 trial participants: 207 given two doses of AZD1222 and 26 given two doses of MenACWY control vaccine. Trial participants were enrolled by age into 18-55, 56-69 and 70-plus year subgroups, with roughly 160, 29 and 62 TCR-sequenced participants respectively.

What the time point label conveys for this sample: baseline before first vaccination. Vaccinee samples came from UK trials COV001 and COV002, including a single-blind randomized controlled phase 2/3 trial of AZD1222 (ChAdOx1 nCoV-19) in healthy adults. For TCRbeta chain sequencing, PBMC samples were collected from trial participants at day 0 and at day 28 after the second dose. The CDR3 regions of human TCRbeta chains were analyzed by immunosequencing. In the paper's pipeline: TCRs in the repertoires were matched against a reference library of SARS-CoV-2-specific TCRs that had been generated with the MIRA antigen-specificity platform. Breadth was defined as the fraction of unique TCRs that were SARS-CoV-2-associated. Depth was defined as the fraction of total T cells that were SARS-CoV-2-associated. Each spike-specific TCR was assigned to its reactive spike region and to a CD4 or CD8 class using the MIRA data. Log10-transformed breadth and depth values were compared by one-way ANOVA with Sidak's multiple comparisons tests. Here the immuneACCESS table is served through TCRdb, limited to in-frame sequences with V and J called. Missing clones are a known gap in these copies; in checked studies unresolved V genes cover under half, and the rest lacks a known reason. The V and J calls and the clone size are those of that table, but D and trimming were determined from the DNA. The sample data list some 130,000 clones, and 90% to 95% of these were observed just once. The top ten clonotypes cover roughly 9% of the sample.

The CDR3 runs 13 amino acids, cysteine and phenylalanine included. The DNA shown is the 39-base CDR3, in frame from base 1. Cut back by 0 bases and 7 bases, the V and J ends lie 11 bases apart. Per the germline V gene, SGDLS is the CDR1 and YYNGEE is the CDR2. The full study reports these points: Only five to seven AZD1222 recipients were SARS-CoV-2 seropositive at baseline, limiting conclusions about previously exposed vaccinees. CD4 TCRs associated with the vaccine covered the entire spike protein, and the dominant responses were in regions 160-218 and 743-854. In the small 56-69-year group, the increase in depth fell short of significance, most likely because of low power. Nearly half of unique spike-specific TCRs reportedly recognized epitopes outside regions mutated in the B.1.351 and B.1.1.7 variants. Because no day 14 peak-response samples were available, the repertoires could be characterized only after the peak T cell response. Participants were mostly white British, with more females than males. The authors suggested clonal diversity may have been underestimated. After two AZD1222 doses, both the breadth and the depth of spike-specific TCRs were significantly higher than at day 0 and than in MenACWY recipients.

About this clone: No antigen is known for it. Per-base quality was not reported, and no clone a single base away is much larger than it.

The V gene is TRBV9 and the J gene is TRBJ2-7; there is no confident call for the D gene. The TCR sequence derives from an adult in good health. The sequencing used peripheral blood, collected on day 0 of AZD1222 vaccination. At the DNA level, the sequence is TGTGCCAGCAGCGTAGAATCAGTTACTGAGCAGTACTTC. It translates as CASSVESVTEQYF.